A single sample gave rise to the 15 T cell receptor beta chains below, sequenced in a study of CD8 T cells in ankylosing spondylitis (dated by TCRdb to between 2016 and 2019). Overall study outcomes, separate from this receptor: Blood from ankylosing spondylitis patients appeared to be characterized by a TCR beta motif made up of fewer than ten highly homologous amino acid variants.

Library creation used 5' RACE. TCRdb lists the instrument as Illumina HiSeq 2500. TCRdb handled the public reads itself, with Q25 trimming in fastp and clone calling in MiXCR, and kept productive beta chains. For every CDR3 protein sequence, its rows merge into one entry that carries the most common genes and DNA. Within this sample are about 540,000 distinct CDR3 sequences, with over 9.5% of them counted one time only. Approximately 6.3% of the sample belongs to the ten largest clones. The antigens for these receptors are not known. Material for sequencing was blood, either unsorted or a sorted T cell fraction (not recorded which). These receptor sequences come from a male donor with ankylosing spondylitis.

CDR3 sequence reads: CAWSDPPSSYEQYF. For the CDR3, the DNA is TGTGCCTGGAGTGATCCCCCCTCCTCCTACGAGCAGTACTTC. The rearrangement uses TRBV30 and TRBJ2-7, with D uncertain. This CDR3 comprises 14 residues. Germline CDR1 GTSNPN, CDR2 SVGIG (reference sequence). V lost 1 base and J lost 0, with 10 bases in between.

At least ten counts were recorded for this clonotype. The chain recombines TRBV29-1 with TRBJ1-1; 7 bases match TRBD1. The length of the CDR3 is 13 residues. Germline trimming cut 3 bases from V and 5 bases from J; bases unmatched to any gene: 6. Germline lookup yields CDR1 SQVTM and CDR2 ANQGSEA. The CDR3 DNA sequence: TGCAGCGTTGACCGGGACAGAGGGACTGAAGCTTTCTTT. It encodes CSVDRDRGTEAFF.

V and J are TRBV5-1 and TRBJ2-1; the match to TRBD2 covers 8 bases. The CDR3 runs 14 residues. The germline gives CDR1 SGHRS, CDR2 YFSETQ. V gave up 0 bases and J gave up 13 bases; unmatched junction bases: 9. The CDR3 region is CASSLGSGGPVQFF. The CDR3, as DNA: TGCGCCAGCAGCTTGGGGTCGGGAGGGCCGGTACAGTTCTTC.

With respect to this clonotype: The junction departs from germline at one end; a sequencing error may be responsible. The chain uses TRBV29-1 and TRBJ2-4; D not resolved. Germline lookup yields CDR1 SQVTM and CDR2 ANQGSEA. The CDR3 is 15 amino acids. The CDR3, as DNA: TGCAGCACAAAGTTGGTGGATTTAGCCAAAGACATTCAGTACTTC. Translated, it gives CSTKLVDLAKDIQYF.

This sequence joins TRBV7-2 and TRBJ2-5; no definite D call. The CDR3 runs 15 residues. V lost 5 bases and J 5 bases, leaving 18 bases between the germline ends. Germline V lookup: CDR1 SGHTA, CDR2 FQGNSA. The CDR3 nucleotides are TGTGCCAGCAGCCTCGCTAGGGATGGGTGGGAGACCCAGTACTTC. It encodes CASSLARDGWETQYF.

This clonotype was counted a few times. J is TRBJ2-7 and V is TRBV20-1; 8 positions agree with TRBD1. The junction had 9 bases not matched to a gene; V was cut back by 3 bases and J by 2 bases. Germline V gene sequence: CDR1 DFQATT, CDR2 SNEGSKA (reference sequence). CDR3 length equals 15 residues. The CDR3 nucleotides are TGCAGTGCTAGTCTCCGGGACAGGCGACCCTACGAGCAGTACTTC. Its translation: CSASLRDRRPYEQYF.

The chain is built from TRBV6-5 and TRBJ2-5; D is uncertain. The length of the CDR3 is 14 residues. Deletions cut 4 bases from V and 4 bases from J, with 13 bases between. CDR1 is MNHEY, CDR2 SVGAGI, per germline. CDR3 sequence (DNA): TGTGCCAGCAGTTGGGGTTTGGCTGCAGAGACCCAGTACTTC. This encodes CASSWGLAAETQYF.

The table lists this clonotype with many counts. This chain links TRBV5-1 with TRBJ2-5, with 7 bases lining up with TRBD1. Per the germline V gene, CDR1 is SGHRS and CDR2 is YFSETQ. CDR3 length: 15 residues. The V segment lost 3 bases and the J segment 1 base; nucleotides outside the gene matches: 6. The CDR3 DNA reads TGCGCCAGCAGCTGGCAAGGACAGGTCCAAGAGACCCAGTACTTC. Protein: CASSWQGQVQETQYF. The variable domain in full, with the rest retrieved from reference TRBV5-1 and TRBJ2-5, is KAGVTQTPRYLIKTRGQQVTLSCSPISGHRSVSWYQQTPGQGLQFLFEYFSETQRNKGNFPGRFSGRQFSNSRSEMNVSTLELGDSALYLCASSWQGQVQETQYFGPGTRLLVL.

The genes are TRBV5-1 and TRBJ2-1, with 9 bases aligning to TRBD2. The V and J ends lost 0 bases and 0 bases, in that order; junction bases with no gene match: 4. Germline CDR1 is SGHRS and CDR2 is YFSETQ. There are 17 residues in the CDR3. In DNA, the CDR3 is TGCGCCAGCAGCTTGGAGATTAGCGGGAGCTCCTACAATGAGCAGTTCTTC. Translating it yields CASSLEISGSSYNEQFF.

V gene TRBV5-1 combines with J gene TRBJ1-2; 9 bases align to TRBD1. Trimming removed 0 bases from V and 7 bases from J; junction bases left unmatched: 4. CDR1 is SGHRS, CDR2 YFSETQ, per germline. The CDR3 covers 14 residues. CDR3 DNA sequence: TGCGCCAGCAGCTTGGGCGGGACAGGGATTGGCTACACCTTC. Translated, it gives CASSLGGTGIGYTF.

A few counts support this clonotype. The chain uses TRBV24-1 and TRBJ2-1, with TRBD2 as a possible D gene (5 bases). CDR1 KGHDR and CDR2 SFDVKD come from the germline V gene. This CDR3 has 17 amino acids. V shed 3 bases and J shed 2 bases, with 16 bases lying between them. DNA for the CDR3: TGTGCCACCAGTGATCAGAGGAGGCAAGTAGCCTACAATGAGCAGTTCTTC. The encoded protein is CATSDQRRQVAYNEQFF.

The table lists this clonotype with a few counts. The rearrangement joins TRBV29-1 to TRBJ1-1, with a tentative D call TRBD1 (6 bases). Germline CDR1 SQVTM, CDR2 ANQGSEA. The CDR3 covers 10 residues. The V and J ends lost 7 bases and 4 bases respectively, with 7 bases between them. CDR3 sequence: CSAGVTEAFF. CDR3 DNA: TGCAGCGCAGGGGTCACTGAAGCTTTCTTT.

The rearrangement joins TRBV10-3 to TRBJ2-7; D is unclear. Trimming shortened V by 1 base and J by 6 bases, and 7 bases separated the two germline ends. Germline CDR1 reads ENHRY; CDR2 reads SYGVKD. CDR3 size: 12 residues. CDR3 DNA sequence: TGTGCCATCAGTGAGTTGCTTTCCGAGCAGTACTTC. As protein: CAISELLSEQYF.

This clonotype has at least ten counts. The rearrangement joins TRBV12-3 or TRBV12-4 to TRBJ2-7; 9 bases agree with TRBD1. Germline trimming cut 3 bases from V and 7 bases from J; bases unmatched to any gene: 7. The CDR3 totals 14 residues. CDR3 DNA sequence: TGTGCCAGCAGTTTGGGACAGGGTCTTGGGGAGCAGTACTTC. It specifies CASSLGQGLGEQYF.

J is TRBJ2-3 and V is TRBV5-6; D might be TRBD1 or TRBD2, each matching 5 bases. The CDR3 is 16 residues long. CDR1 and CDR2 (germline): SGHDT, YYEEEE. The germline V and J ends were trimmed by 4 bases and 1 base, with 16 bases remaining between them. CDR3 nucleotide sequence: TGTGCCAGCAGCGTAAAACAGGAGGCGGGCACAGATACGCAGTATTTT. Protein product: CASSVKQEAGTDTQYF.